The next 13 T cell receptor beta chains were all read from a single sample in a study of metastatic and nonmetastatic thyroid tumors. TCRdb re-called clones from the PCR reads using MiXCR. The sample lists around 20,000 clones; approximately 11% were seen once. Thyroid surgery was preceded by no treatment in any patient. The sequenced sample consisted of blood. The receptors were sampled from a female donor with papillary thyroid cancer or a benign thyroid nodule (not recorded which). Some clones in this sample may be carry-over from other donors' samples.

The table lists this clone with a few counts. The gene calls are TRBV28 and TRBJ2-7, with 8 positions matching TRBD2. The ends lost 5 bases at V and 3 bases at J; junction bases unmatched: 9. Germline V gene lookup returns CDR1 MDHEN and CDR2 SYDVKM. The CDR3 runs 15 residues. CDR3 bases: TGTGCCAGCAGTCCCTTGGGACTAGAAGGCTACGAGCAGTACTTC. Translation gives CASSPLGLEGYEQYF.

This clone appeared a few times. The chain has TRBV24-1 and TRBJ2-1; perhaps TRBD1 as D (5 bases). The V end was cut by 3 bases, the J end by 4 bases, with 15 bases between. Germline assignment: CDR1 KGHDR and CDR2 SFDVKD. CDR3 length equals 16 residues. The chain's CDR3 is CATSDGAAARYNEQFF. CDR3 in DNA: TGTGCCACCAGTGATGGGGCTGCGGCCCGGTACAATGAGCAGTTCTTC.

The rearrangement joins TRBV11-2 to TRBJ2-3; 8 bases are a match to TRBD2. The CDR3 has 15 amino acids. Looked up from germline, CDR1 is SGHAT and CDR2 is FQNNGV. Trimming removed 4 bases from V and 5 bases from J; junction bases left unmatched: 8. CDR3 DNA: TGTGCCAGCAGCTCTGGAAGGAGCGGGAGAGATACGCAGTATTTT. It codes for CASSSGRSGRDTQYF.

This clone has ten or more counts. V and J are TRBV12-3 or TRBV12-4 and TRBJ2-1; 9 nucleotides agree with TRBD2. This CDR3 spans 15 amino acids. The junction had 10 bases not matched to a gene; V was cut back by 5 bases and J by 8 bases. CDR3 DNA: TGTGCCAGCAGTCCTCAGCGGGGGGCTCCGGATGAGCAGTTCTTC. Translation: CASSPQRGAPDEQFF.

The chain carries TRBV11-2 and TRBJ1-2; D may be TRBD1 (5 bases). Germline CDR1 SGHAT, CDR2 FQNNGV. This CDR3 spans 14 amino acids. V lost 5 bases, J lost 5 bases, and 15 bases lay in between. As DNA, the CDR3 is TGTGCCAGCAGCACGGGACGGATATCTTATGGCTACACCTTC. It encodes CASSTGRISYGYTF.

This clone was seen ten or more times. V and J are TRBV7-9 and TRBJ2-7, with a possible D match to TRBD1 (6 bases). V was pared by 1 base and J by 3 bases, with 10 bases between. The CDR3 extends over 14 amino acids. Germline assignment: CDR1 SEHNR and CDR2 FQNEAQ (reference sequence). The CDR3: CASSLGQVNYEQYF. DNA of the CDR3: TGTGCCAGCAGCTTAGGACAGGTCAACTACGAGCAGTACTTC.

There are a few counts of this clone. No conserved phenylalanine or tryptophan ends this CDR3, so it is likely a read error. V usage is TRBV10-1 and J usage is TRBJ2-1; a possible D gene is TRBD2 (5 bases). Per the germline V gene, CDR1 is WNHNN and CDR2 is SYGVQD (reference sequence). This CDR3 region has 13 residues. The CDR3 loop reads CGSSEAKDSRQFL. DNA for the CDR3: TGCGGCAGCAGTGAGGCAAAGGACTCCAGGCAGTTCTTA.

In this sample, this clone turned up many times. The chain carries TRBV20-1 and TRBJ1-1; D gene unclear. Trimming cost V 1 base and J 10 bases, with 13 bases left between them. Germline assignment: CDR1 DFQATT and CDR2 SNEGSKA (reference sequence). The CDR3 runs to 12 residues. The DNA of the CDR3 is TGCAGTGCTAGAGTGGGAACCCTAGGAGCTTTCTTT. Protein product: CSARVGTLGAFF.

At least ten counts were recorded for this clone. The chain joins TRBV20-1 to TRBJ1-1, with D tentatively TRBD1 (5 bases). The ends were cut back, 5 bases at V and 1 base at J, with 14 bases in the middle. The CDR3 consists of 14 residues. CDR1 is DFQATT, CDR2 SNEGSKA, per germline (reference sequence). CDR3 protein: CSAPRWGGNTEAFF. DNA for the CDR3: TGCAGTGCTCCTAGATGGGGGGGGAACACTGAAGCTTTCTTT.

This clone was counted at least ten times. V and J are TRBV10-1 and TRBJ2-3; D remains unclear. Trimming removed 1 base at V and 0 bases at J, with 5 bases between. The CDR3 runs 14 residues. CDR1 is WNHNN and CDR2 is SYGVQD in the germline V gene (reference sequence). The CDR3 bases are TGCGCCAGCAGTGAGTTCGGCAGCACAGATACGCAGTATTTT. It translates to CASSEFGSTDTQYF.

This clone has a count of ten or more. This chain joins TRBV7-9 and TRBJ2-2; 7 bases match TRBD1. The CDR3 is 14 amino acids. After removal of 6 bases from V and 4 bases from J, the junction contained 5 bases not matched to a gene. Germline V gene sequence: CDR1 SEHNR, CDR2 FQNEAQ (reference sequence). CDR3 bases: TGTGCCAGCAGATCTAGACAGGGCACCGGGGAGCTGTTTTTT. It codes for CASRSRQGTGELFF.

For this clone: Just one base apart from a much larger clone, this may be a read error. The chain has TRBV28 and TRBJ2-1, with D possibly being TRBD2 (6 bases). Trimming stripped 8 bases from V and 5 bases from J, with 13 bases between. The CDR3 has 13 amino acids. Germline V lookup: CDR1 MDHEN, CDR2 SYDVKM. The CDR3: CASSPAGNNEQFF. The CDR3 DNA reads TGTGCCAGCTCACCGGCGGGGAACAATGAGCAGTTCTTC.

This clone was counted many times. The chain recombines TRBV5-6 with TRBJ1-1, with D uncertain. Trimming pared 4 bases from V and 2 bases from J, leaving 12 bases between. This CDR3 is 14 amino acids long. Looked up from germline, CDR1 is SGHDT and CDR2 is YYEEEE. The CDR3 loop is CASSRAARNTEAFF. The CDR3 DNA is TGTGCCAGCAGCAGGGCAGCCAGAAACACTGAAGCTTTCTTT.